The 26 T cell receptor beta chains in this list originate from one sample, sequenced in a study of blood T cell repertoires in COVID-19. Produced via immunoSEQ multiplex PCR; TCRdb's table is partial and in-frame only. Among about 40,000 clones, about 80% were seen once, and the ten largest hold about 14%. Material: peripheral blood. These receptors came from a man aged 50 to 60 with active or convalescent COVID-19.

This clone was counted only a few times. V usage is TRBV5-5 and J usage is TRBJ1-2; the D gene is possibly TRBD1 (6 bases). The germline gives CDR1 SGHKS, CDR2 YYEKEE (reference sequence). The CDR3 has 14 amino acids. Trimming pared 6 bases from V and 5 bases from J, leaving 17 bases between. The DNA of the CDR3 is TGTGCCAGCAACTCGGGGCAGGGGAATTATGGCTACACCTTC. This gives the protein CASNSGQGNYGYTF.

The CDR3 nucleotides are TGTGCCAGCAGTTACGGGTCAGGGATCACCTATGGCTACACCTTC. It is translated as CASSYGSGITYGYTF. This chain joins TRBV6-5 and TRBJ1-2; a weak D match, TRBD1 (5 bases). This CDR3 is built from 15 residues. Germline CDR1 is MNHEY and CDR2 is SVGAGI. V gave up 2 bases and J gave up 4 bases, with 14 bases separating them.

This chain connects TRBV5-4 to TRBJ1-6; D may be TRBD1 (6 bases). Germline values: CDR1 SGHNT, CDR2 YYREEE (reference sequence). Trimming took 6 bases from V and 6 from J, leaving 16 bases between them. The CDR3 is 15 residues long. Here the CDR3 reads CASTKGTGSNSPLHF. The CDR3 nucleotides read TGTGCCAGCACCAAGGGAACAGGGTCTAATTCACCCCTCCACTTT. Full variable domain (outside the CDR3, taken from reference TRBV5-4 and TRBJ1-6): ETGVTQSPTHLIKTRGQQVTLRCSSQSGHNTVSWYQQALGQGPQFIFQYYREEENGRGNFPPRFSGLQFPNYSSELNVNALELDDSALYLCASTKGTGSNSPLHFGNGTRLTVT.

V is TRBV10-2 and J is TRBJ1-4; TRBD1 matches at 9 bases. CDR1 is WSHSY, CDR2 SAAADI, per germline. The CDR3 extends over 15 amino acids. V was clipped by 6 bases and J by 6 bases; unmatched bases: 8. CDR3 loop: CASSKEGTGYEKLFF. In DNA, the CDR3 is TGCGCCAGCAGCAAAGAGGGGACAGGGTATGAAAAACTGTTTTTT.

The rearrangement uses TRBV5-8 and TRBJ2-3; D is unclear. CDR1 and CDR2 (germline): SGHTS, YDEGEE. The CDR3 length is 16 residues. Trimming shortened V by 0 bases and J by 2 bases, and 13 bases separated the two germline ends. The CDR3 protein is CASSLGRVSDTDTQYF. The DNA for the CDR3 is TGTGCCAGCAGCTTGGGCCGGGTGTCGGACACAGATACGCAGTATTTT.

This chain uses TRBV19 with TRBJ1-4, with 7 nucleotides matching TRBD1. With V trimmed by 5 bases and J by 4 bases, 10 bases remained unmatched. Germline CDR1 is LNHDA and CDR2 is SQIVND (reference sequence). CDR3 length: 16 residues. CDR3 region: CASSATWTGSNEKLFF. The CDR3 DNA sequence: TGTGCCAGTAGTGCGACCTGGACAGGTAGTAATGAAAAACTGTTTTTT.

V is TRBV4-1 and J is TRBJ1-1; 8 bases match TRBD1. The junction had 16 bases not matched to a gene; V was cut back by 3 bases and J by 10 bases. CDR3 length: 16 residues. Germline V lookup: CDR1 MGHRA, CDR2 YSYEKL. The CDR3 spells CASSQGTGGGRSVAFF. DNA for the CDR3: TGCGCCAGCAGCCAGGGCACAGGGGGAGGCCGTTCGGTAGCTTTCTTT.

This chain uses TRBV2 with TRBJ2-7, with TRBD2 matching over 11 bases. The germline V gene encodes CDR1 SNHLY and CDR2 FYNNEI. With 6 bases clipped from V and 2 bases from J, the junction kept 12 bases outside the gene matches. The CDR3 runs 17 residues. The DNA for the CDR3 is TGTGCCAGCAGACCTCGTTGGGATAGCGGGGGGGCCTACGAGCAGTACTTC. Encoded protein: CASRPRWDSGGAYEQYF. Based on the CDR3 plus reference TRBV2 and TRBJ2-7, the full variable domain is EPEVTQTPSHQVTQMGQEVILRCVPISNHLYFYWYRQILGQKVEFLVSFYNNEISEKSEIFDDQFSVERPDGSNFTLKIRSTKLEDSAMYFCASRPRWDSGGAYEQYFGPGTRLTVT.

This clone appeared a single time. V and J are TRBV25-1 and TRBJ2-1, with D possibly being TRBD1 (5 bases). The CDR3 spans 14 residues. V lost 6 bases to trimming and J lost 10 bases, with 19 bases between them. Germline V gene lookup returns CDR1 MGHDK and CDR2 SYGVNS. The DNA of the CDR3 is TGTGCCAGCAGCCTTACAGGAGCTTTGCAGGAGCAGTTCTTC. Its translation: CASSLTGALQEQFF.

The rearrangement links TRBV6-5 to TRBJ2-3, with 7 nucleotides matching TRBD2. V gave up 5 bases and J gave up 2 bases; unmatched junction bases: 7. The CDR3 is made up of 15 amino acids. Germline values: CDR1 MNHEY, CDR2 SVGAGI. CDR3 amino acids: CASSREGRYTDTQYF. CDR3 coding DNA: TGTGCCAGCAGTAGGGAGGGCCGATACACAGATACGCAGTATTTT.

V gene TRBV5-1 combines with J gene TRBJ2-2, with 9 nucleotides matching TRBD1. The germline V gene encodes CDR1 SGHRS and CDR2 YFSETQ. With 4 bases clipped from V and 6 bases from J, the junction kept 7 bases outside the gene matches. The CDR3 is made up of 15 amino acids. CDR3 nucleotide sequence: TGCGCCAGCAGCGTTAATAGACAGGGGGCCGGGGAGCTGTTTTTT. It yields the protein CASSVNRQGAGELFF.

This clone is a singleton in its sample. The chain couples TRBV7-2 to TRBJ2-2, with 7 bases that match TRBD1. Germline V CDR1 and CDR2: SGHTA, FQGNSA. This CDR3 contains 15 residues. The V and J ends lost 3 bases and 1 base, in that order; junction bases with no gene match: 2. The CDR3: CASSLWTGNTGELFF. The CDR3 DNA is TGTGCCAGCAGCTTGTGGACAGGGAACACCGGGGAGCTGTTTTTT.

This clone was detected a few times. V usage is TRBV18 and J usage is TRBJ1-3; 7 nucleotides match TRBD1. V shed 8 bases, J shed 6 bases, and the junction held 13 bases outside the gene matches. Germline loops: CDR1 KGHSH, CDR2 LQKENI. This CDR3 comprises 15 residues. The CDR3: CASKRKQGDENTIYF. The DNA for the CDR3 is TGTGCCAGCAAACGGAAGCAGGGGGATGAAAACACCATATATTTT.

The chain has TRBV18 and TRBJ2-1; D remains ambiguous. The CDR3 is 15 amino acids. Germline values: CDR1 KGHSH, CDR2 LQKENI. V lost 2 bases and J 0 bases, leaving 8 bases between the germline ends. CDR3 sequence: CASSPLQFSYNEQFF. The CDR3 bases are TGTGCCAGCTCACCATTACAGTTCTCCTACAATGAGCAGTTCTTC.

The V gene is TRBV9, the J gene TRBJ2-1, with 7 nucleotides matching TRBD1. The CDR3 has 15 residues. The germline V gene encodes CDR1 SGDLS and CDR2 YYNGEE. V trimming: 3 bases; J trimming: 9 bases; junction bases outside the gene matches: 12. The CDR3 is CASSARTGVDGEQFF. Written as DNA, the CDR3 is TGTGCCAGCAGCGCCCGAACAGGGGTGGATGGTGAGCAGTTCTTC.

This clone was recorded a few times. DNA of the CDR3: TGTGCCAGCAGCCCTCAGCAGGGGAGCACTGAAGCTTTCTTT. Translation: CASSPQQGSTEAFF. J is TRBJ1-1 and V is TRBV9, with D perhaps matching TRBD1 (6 bases). Germline-derived CDR1 and CDR2 are SGDLS and YYNGEE. The CDR3 runs 14 residues. Trimming took off 4 bases at V and 4 bases at J, with 14 bases between the two ends. The whole variable domain, remainder taken from reference TRBV9 and TRBJ1-1, is DSGVTQTPKHLITATGQRVTLRCSPRSGDLSVYWYQQSLDQGLQFLIQYYNGEERAKGNILERFSAQQFPDLHSELNLSSLELGDSALYFCASSPQQGSTEAFFGQGTRLTVV.

This clone was counted only a few times. The chain combines TRBV5-5 with TRBJ2-7; TRBD2 agrees at 8 bases. The length of the CDR3 is 14 residues. Trimming at V came to 6 bases and at J to 3 bases, leaving 8 bases not matched to a gene. Looked up from germline, CDR1 is SGHKS and CDR2 is YYEKEE (reference sequence). CDR3 sequence: CASTISGVGYEQYF. For the CDR3, the DNA is TGTGCCAGCACCATTAGCGGGGTAGGCTACGAGCAGTACTTC.

Here the CDR3 reads CASSLQGRNSPLHF. The DNA of the CDR3 is TGTGCCAGCAGCTTACAGGGTCGCAATTCACCCCTCCACTTT. The chain is built from TRBV7-3 and TRBJ1-6; TRBD1 is a possible D gene (5 bases). V was clipped by 2 bases and J by 7 bases, with 9 bases between them. The V gene's germline CDR1 is SGHTA and CDR2 FQGTGA. CDR3 size: 14 residues. The entire variable domain, with the rest obtained from reference TRBV7-3 and TRBJ1-6, is as follows: GAGVSQTPSNKVTEKGKYVELRCDPISGHTALYWYRQSLGQGPEFLIYFQGTGAADDSGLPNDRFFAVRPEGSVSTLKIQRTERGDSAVYLCASSLQGRNSPLHFGNGTRLTVT.

CDR3 DNA sequence: TGTGCCAGCAGCCAACAGGGGACCAATTCACCCCTCCACTTT. It specifies CASSQQGTNSPLHF. The rearrangement joins TRBV3-1 (or the pseudogene TRBV3-2) to TRBJ1-6, with D maybe TRBD1 (6 bases). Germline assignment: CDR1 LGHDT and CDR2 YNNKEL (reference sequence). There are 14 residues in the CDR3. V shed 2 bases and J shed 7 bases, with 9 bases lying between them.

This chain links TRBV18 with TRBJ2-2, with 7 bases aligning to TRBD1. This CDR3 contains 15 residues. Germline-derived CDR1 and CDR2 are KGHSH and LQKENI. J was trimmed by 3 bases and V by 3 bases; bases with no gene match: 4. Written as DNA, the CDR3 is TGTGCCAGCTCACCCCGGACAGGAGACACCGGGGAGCTGTTTTTT. This codes for CASSPRTGDTGELFF.

V is TRBV27 and J is TRBJ2-1, with 8 bases that match TRBD2. J lost 8 bases, V lost 4 bases, and 7 bases had no gene match. Germline V gene lookup returns CDR1 MNHEY and CDR2 SMNVEV (reference sequence). The CDR3 extends over 14 amino acids. The CDR3 bases are TGTGCCAGCAGTTCCGGGACTAGGGTATATGAGCAGTTCTTC. This encodes CASSSGTRVYEQFF.

This clone was detected only once. This sequence joins TRBV6-5 and TRBJ1-2; TRBD1 might be the D (6 bases). This CDR3 comprises 12 residues. Trimming removed 5 bases from V and 8 bases from J, with 12 bases in between. Germline CDR1 reads MNHEY; CDR2 reads SVGAGI. Written as DNA, the CDR3 is TGTGCCAGCAGTCTAGGGGGAGAGGGCTACACCTTC. It is translated as CASSLGGEGYTF.

This clone was observed once. This chain joins TRBV7-9 and TRBJ1-6; the match to TRBD1 covers 7 bases. The CDR3 extends over 12 amino acids. CDR1 and CDR2 (germline): SEHNR, FQNEAQ (reference sequence). The ends lost 9 bases at V and 9 bases at J; junction bases unmatched: 5. The CDR3: CASRTGTSPLHF. The CDR3, as DNA: TGTGCCAGTCGGACAGGTACTTCACCCCTCCACTTT.

The CDR3 region has the DNA TGTGCCAGCAGCTTAGTCGGGGGGACCAATCAGCCCCAGCATTTT. It encodes CASSLVGGTNQPQHF. The chain couples TRBV7-2 to TRBJ1-5; TRBD1 is a possible D gene (5 bases). CDR1 and CDR2 from the germline V gene are SGHTA and FQGNSA. The CDR3 totals 15 residues. V was clipped by 1 base and J by 3 bases, with 10 bases between them.

V and J are TRBV15 and TRBJ1-1, with unresolved D. The CDR3 extends over 13 amino acids. Trimming shortened V by 3 bases and J by 4 bases, and 9 bases separated the two germline ends. Germline CDR1 and CDR2: LNHNV and YYDKDF (reference sequence). The CDR3 loop reads CATSRVGGTEAFF. The CDR3 nucleotides are TGTGCCACCAGCAGGGTAGGCGGCACTGAAGCTTTCTTT.

In its sample, this clone was seen once. The V and J genes are TRBV6-5 and TRBJ1-2, with TRBD1 as a possible D gene (6 bases). The CDR3 extends over 15 amino acids. Per germline, CDR1 MNHEY and CDR2 SVGAGI. Trimming shortened V by 4 bases and J by 2 bases, and 14 bases separated the two germline ends. CDR3 sequence (DNA): TGTGCCAGCAGTTGGTCAGGACAGATCAACTATGGCTACACCTTC. Translated: CASSWSGQINYGYTF.